Each of the 14 T cell receptor beta chains below was sequenced from the same sample in a study of cytomegalovirus exposure and HLA in healthy donors. PCR amplification relied on 60 Vbeta primers (plus 13 Jbeta primers). Profiling relied on immunoSEQ multiplex PCR, and the TCRdb table lists in-frame clones only, not all of them. The table lists approximately 130,000 clones. The sequenced sample was PBMCs. The receptor source for this set is a woman aged 60-70 years in good health and CMV-seronegative.

This sequence joins TRBV28 and TRBJ2-5, with 10 bases lining up with TRBD1. The V segment lost 5 bases and the J segment 5 bases; nucleotides outside the gene matches: 5. The CDR3 sequence is 14 residues long. Germline V lookup: CDR1 MDHEN, CDR2 SYDVKM. The CDR3, as DNA: TGTGCCAGCAGTCCGGGACAGGGGCCGGAGACCCAGTACTTC. This encodes CASSPGQGPETQYF.

The V call is TRBV6-5, the J call TRBJ2-7; 9 bases agree with TRBD1. Germline lookup yields CDR1 MNHEY and CDR2 SVGAGI. The trim removed 5 bases at V and 3 bases at J, leaving 5 bases unmatched. The CDR3 totals 14 residues. CDR3 loop: CASSPRDRVYEQYF. In DNA, the CDR3 is TGTGCCAGCAGTCCGAGGGACAGGGTCTACGAGCAGTACTTC.

The chain carries TRBV21-1 and TRBJ2-7; TRBD2 is the table's D call and was not checked against the DNA. TRBV21-1 is marked as a pseudogene. This CDR3 is 16 amino acids long. This CDR3 reads CASSPQRTSGSYEQYF. The DNA for the CDR3 is TGTGCCAGCAGCCCACAAAGGACTAGCGGGAGTTACGAGCAGTACTTC.

V gene TRBV11-2 combines with J gene TRBJ2-6; a weak D match, TRBD2 (5 bases). Germline V gene data show CDR1 as SGHAT and CDR2 as FQNNGV. Trimming removed 0 bases from V and 0 bases from J, with 6 bases in between. The CDR3 length is 16 residues. The CDR3 spells CASSLESGSGANVLTF. In DNA, the CDR3 is TGTGCCAGCAGCTTAGAGAGCGGCTCTGGGGCCAACGTCCTGACTTTC.

The rearrangement links TRBV11-2 to TRBJ1-1, with TRBD1 matching 7 bases. Looked up from germline, CDR1 is SGHAT and CDR2 is FQNNGV. The CDR3 has 13 residues. J gave up 5 bases and V 0 bases, and 0 bases lay outside the gene matches. The CDR3 loop reads CASSLEGQTEAFF. For the CDR3, the DNA is TGTGCCAGCAGCTTAGAGGGACAGACTGAAGCTTTCTTT.

The CDR3 DNA is TGTGCCAGCAGTGAACAGGGCCAAGAGACCCAGTACTTC. Translated: CASSEQGQETQYF. V usage is TRBV2 and J usage is TRBJ2-5, with D perhaps TRBD1 (5 bases). V lost 2 bases, J lost 1 base, and 5 bases lay in between. The CDR3 runs 13 residues. Germline assignment: CDR1 SNHLY and CDR2 FYNNEI. The entire variable domain, with the rest obtained from reference TRBV2 and TRBJ2-5, is as follows: EPEVTQTPSHQVTQMGQEVILRCVPISNHLYFYWYRQILGQKVEFLVSFYNNEISEKSEIFDDQFSVERPDGSNFTLKIRSTKLEDSAMYFCASSEQGQETQYFGPGTRLLVL.

V is TRBV5-1 and J is TRBJ1-4; 12 bases are a match to TRBD1. Germline assignment: CDR1 SGHRS and CDR2 YFSETQ. V trimming: 3 bases; J trimming: 6 bases; junction bases outside the gene matches: 6. CDR3 length: 16 amino acids. The CDR3, as DNA: TGCGCCAGCAGCTCCGGGACAGGGGGCCCTTATGAAAAACTGTTTTTT. Translating gives CASSSGTGGPYEKLFF.

The V call is TRBV5-1, the J call TRBJ2-3, with unresolved D. V was cut by 3 bases and J by 6 bases, with 8 bases left in between. The CDR3 has 12 residues. Germline V gene data show CDR1 as SGHRS and CDR2 as YFSETQ. CDR3: CASSSTRDTQYF. The DNA of the CDR3 is TGCGCCAGCAGCTCAACCCGGGATACGCAGTATTTT.

This chain links TRBV5-4 with TRBJ2-5; D gene ambiguous. This CDR3 has 16 amino acids. Germline CDR1 is SGHNT and CDR2 is YYREEE (reference sequence). Trimming left V 3 bases short and J 2 bases short, with 17 bases between. CDR3 region: CASSSLNLNLQETQYF. As DNA, the CDR3 is TGTGCCAGCAGCTCGCTAAACCTAAATTTACAAGAGACCCAGTACTTC.

This chain joins TRBV27 and TRBJ1-2, with unresolved D. The germline V gene encodes CDR1 MNHEY and CDR2 SMNVEV (reference sequence). Trimming left V 2 bases short and J 4 bases short, with 8 bases between. The CDR3 consists of 13 residues. This CDR3 is CASSLTASYGYTF. The DNA of the CDR3 is TGTGCCAGCAGTTTAACAGCCTCCTATGGCTACACCTTC.

This rearrangement joins TRBV29-1 to TRBJ2-7; D is unclear. The germline V and J ends were trimmed by 6 bases and 7 bases, with 25 bases remaining between them. This CDR3 has 15 amino acids. Germline lookup yields CDR1 SQVTM and CDR2 ANQGSEA. The CDR3 sequence: CSVASGSTLSMEQYF. The CDR3 DNA reads TGCAGCGTAGCCTCCGGGTCCACCCTTTCGATGGAGCAGTACTTC.

The V gene is TRBV6-1, the J gene TRBJ2-7, with D maybe TRBD1 (5 bases). The CDR3 is made up of 15 amino acids. V was pared by 1 base and J by 4 bases, with 14 bases between. The germline CDR1 and CDR2 sequences are MNHNS and SASEGT. The CDR3 loop is CASSEVGQLDYEQYF. The CDR3, as DNA: TGTGCCAGCAGTGAAGTGGGGCAGTTAGATTACGAGCAGTACTTC.

The chain is built from TRBV19 and TRBJ2-7, with 9 nucleotides matching TRBD2. The length of the CDR3 is 15 residues. CDR1 LNHDA and CDR2 SQIVND come from the germline V gene (reference sequence). Unmatched junction bases numbered 5, after V lost 3 bases and J lost 2 bases. The CDR3 protein is CASSIAGGPAYEQYF. In DNA form, the CDR3 reads TGTGCCAGTAGTATCGCGGGAGGGCCGGCCTACGAGCAGTACTTC.

The rearrangement joins TRBV28 to TRBJ2-3; 7 nucleotides align to TRBD2. This CDR3 has 14 residues. Trimming at V came to 7 bases and at J to 6 bases, leaving 10 bases not matched to a gene. Germline V gene sequence: CDR1 MDHEN, CDR2 SYDVKM. CDR3 protein: CASTRSGRSDTQYF. CDR3 nucleotide sequence: TGTGCCAGCACCCGTAGCGGGCGCTCGGATACGCAGTATTTT.